These T cell receptor beta chains were read from a single sample in a study of blood T cell repertoires in COVID-19. Libraries were prepared by immunoSEQ multiplex PCR; TCRdb keeps only in-frame clonotypes and omits some of them. The profile shows 200,000 to 250,000 clones, 82% of them singletons. Sequenced sample: PBMCs or T cells enriched from blood (not recorded which). These receptors came from a woman in her sixties who had recovered from COVID-19. Each CDR3 is given without its conserved first and last residue.

v_call,j_call,cdr3_aa
TRBV19,TRBJ1-1,ASTPRPGVEAF
TRBV27,TRBJ1-3,ASRSGISGNTIY
TRBV4-2,TRBJ2-1,ASSMGTGAFNEQF
TRBV19,TRBJ2-3,ASSSGQPATDTQY
TRBV2,TRBJ2-1,ASSKSGANEQF
TRBV7-2,TRBJ1-1,ASSSGGWQTEAF
TRBV11-2,TRBJ2-1,ASSLRGGVIEQF
TRBV11-3,TRBJ2-1,ASSAQGGKAYNEQF
TRBV19,TRBJ1-2,ASSTSYLGQGYGYT
TRBV11-2,TRBJ1-1,ASSTHRDTEAF
TRBV7-8,TRBJ1-3,ASSPGATASSGNTIY
TRBV19,TRBJ2-7,ASTRTSGSSYEQY
TRBV27,TRBJ2-7,ASSFSPGLGTEQY
TRBV12-5,TRBJ2-1,ASGSGLSSYNEQF
TRBV10-3,TRBJ1-2,AITRGEDDYGYT
TRBV6-4,TRBJ2-1,ASSRVQGAYNEQF
TRBV4-2,TRBJ2-5,ASSQDFEKTQY
TRBV3-1/TRBV3-2,TRBJ2-7,ASSQEAGGRNEQY
TRBV19,TRBJ2-3,ASNNPGTSGHTDTQY
TRBV6-6,TRBJ1-5,ATFSGGSNQPQH
TRBV7-7,TRBJ2-5,ASRQSSGGQETQY
TRBV6-5,TRBJ1-2,ASSYSQANYGYT
TRBV19,TRBJ1-4,ASSLTRPTNEKLF
TRBV27,TRBJ2-7,ASSPRLAGIVYEQY
TRBV7-2,TRBJ1-6,ASSFGQGYSPLH
TRBV5-1,TRBJ2-5,ASSELGQGAGETQY
TRBV7-2,TRBJ1-2,ASSLVSGALGGYT
TRBV5-6,TRBJ2-1,ASSRSRGLAGYNEQF
TRBV5-1,TRBJ2-2,ASTGHAANTGELF
TRBV10-1,TRBJ1-1,ASSESRGMNTEAF
TRBV5-1,TRBJ1-1,ASSLAAGMNTEAF
TRBV5-6,TRBJ2-5,ASSLTRSGETQY
TRBV6-5,TRBJ2-4,ASTTLGGWNIQY
TRBV6-6,TRBJ2-3,ASSPPSGGEKIGTQY